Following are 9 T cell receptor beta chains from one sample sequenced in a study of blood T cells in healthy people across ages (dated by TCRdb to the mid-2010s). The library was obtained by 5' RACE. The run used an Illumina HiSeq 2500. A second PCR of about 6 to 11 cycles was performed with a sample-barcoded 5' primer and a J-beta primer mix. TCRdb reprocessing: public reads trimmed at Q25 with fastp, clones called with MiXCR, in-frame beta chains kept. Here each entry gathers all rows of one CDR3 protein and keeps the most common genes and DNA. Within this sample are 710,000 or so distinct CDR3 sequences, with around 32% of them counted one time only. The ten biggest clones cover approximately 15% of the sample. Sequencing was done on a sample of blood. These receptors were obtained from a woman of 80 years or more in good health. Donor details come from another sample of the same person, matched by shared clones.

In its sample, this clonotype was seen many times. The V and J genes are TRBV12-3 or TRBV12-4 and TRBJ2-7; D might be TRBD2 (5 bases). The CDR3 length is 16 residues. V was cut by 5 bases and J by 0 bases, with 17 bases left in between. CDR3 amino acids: CASSPRTLWSSYEQYF. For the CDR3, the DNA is TGTGCCAGCAGTCCTCGGACTTTGTGGAGCTCCTACGAGCAGTACTTC.

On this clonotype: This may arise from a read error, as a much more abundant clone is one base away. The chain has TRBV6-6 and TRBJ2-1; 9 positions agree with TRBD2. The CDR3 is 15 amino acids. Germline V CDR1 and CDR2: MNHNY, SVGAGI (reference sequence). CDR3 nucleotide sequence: TGTGCCAGCAGTTACCCGGGCGGGGGGGCCTTTGAGAAGTTCTTC. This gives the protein CASSYPGGGAFEKFF.

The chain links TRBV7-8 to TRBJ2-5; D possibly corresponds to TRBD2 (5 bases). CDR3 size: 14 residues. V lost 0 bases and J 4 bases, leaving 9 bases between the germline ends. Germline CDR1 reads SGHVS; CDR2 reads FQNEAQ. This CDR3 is CASSLAPGGETQYF. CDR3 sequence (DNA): TGTGCCAGCAGCTTAGCTCCAGGAGGAGAGACCCAGTACTTC. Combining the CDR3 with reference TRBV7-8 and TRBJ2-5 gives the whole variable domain GAGVSQSPRYKVAKRGQDVALRCDPISGHVSLFWYQQALGQGPEFLTYFQNEAQLDKSGLPSDRFFAERPEGSVSTLKIQRTQQEDSAVYLCASSLAPGGETQYFGPGTRLLVL.

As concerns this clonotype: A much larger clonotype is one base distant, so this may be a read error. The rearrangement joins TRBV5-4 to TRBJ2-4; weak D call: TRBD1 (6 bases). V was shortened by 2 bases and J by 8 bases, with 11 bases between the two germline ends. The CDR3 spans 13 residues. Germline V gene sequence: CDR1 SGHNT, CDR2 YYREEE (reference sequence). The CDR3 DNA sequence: TGTGCCAGCAGCTTCGATCGACAGGACATTCAGTACTTC. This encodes CASSFDRQDIQYF.

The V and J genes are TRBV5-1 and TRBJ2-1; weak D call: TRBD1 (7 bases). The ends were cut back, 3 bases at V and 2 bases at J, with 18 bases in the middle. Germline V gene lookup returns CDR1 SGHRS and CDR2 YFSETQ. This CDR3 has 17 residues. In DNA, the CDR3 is TGCGCCAGCAGCTGGGGGTTCAGGGGGGATCCCTACAATGAGCAGTTCTTC. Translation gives CASSWGFRGDPYNEQFF.

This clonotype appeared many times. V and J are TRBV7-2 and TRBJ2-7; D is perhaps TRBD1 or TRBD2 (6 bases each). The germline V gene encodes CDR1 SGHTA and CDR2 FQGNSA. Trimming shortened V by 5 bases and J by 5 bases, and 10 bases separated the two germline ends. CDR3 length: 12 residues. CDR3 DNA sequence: TGTGCCAGCAGCCCGGGGGCGCACGAGCAGTACTTC. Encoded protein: CASSPGAHEQYF.

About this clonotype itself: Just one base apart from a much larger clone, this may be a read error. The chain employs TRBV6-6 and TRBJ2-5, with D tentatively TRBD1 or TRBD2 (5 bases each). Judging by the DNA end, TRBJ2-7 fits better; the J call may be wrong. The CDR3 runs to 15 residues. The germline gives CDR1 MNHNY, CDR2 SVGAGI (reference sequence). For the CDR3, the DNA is TGTGCCGGCAGTTTCCGGGGCCTAAGCGGAATCGAGCAGTACTTC. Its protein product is CAGSFRGLSGIEQYF.

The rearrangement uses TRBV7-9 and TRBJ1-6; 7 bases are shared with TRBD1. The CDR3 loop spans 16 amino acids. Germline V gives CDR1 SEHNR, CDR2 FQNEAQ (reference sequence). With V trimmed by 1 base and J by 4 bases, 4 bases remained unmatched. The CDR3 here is CASSLVGQQYNSPLHF. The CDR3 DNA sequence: TGTGCCAGCAGCTTAGTGGGACAGCAATATAATTCACCCCTCCACTTT. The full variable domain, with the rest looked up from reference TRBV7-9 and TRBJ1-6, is DTGVSQNPRHKITKRGQNVTFRCDPISEHNRLYWYRQTLGQGPEFLTYFQNEAQLEKSRLLSDRFSAERPKGSFSTLEIQRTEQGDSAMYLCASSLVGQQYNSPLHFGNGTRLTVT.

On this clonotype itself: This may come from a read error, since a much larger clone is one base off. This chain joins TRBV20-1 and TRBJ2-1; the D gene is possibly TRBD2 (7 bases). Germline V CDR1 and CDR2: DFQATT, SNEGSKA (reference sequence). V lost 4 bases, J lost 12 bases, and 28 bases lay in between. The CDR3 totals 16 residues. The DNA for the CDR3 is TGCAGTGCTACCATCTACGGGACGGGGGGCATAGATGGGCAGTTCTTC. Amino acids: CSATIYGTGGIDGQFF.